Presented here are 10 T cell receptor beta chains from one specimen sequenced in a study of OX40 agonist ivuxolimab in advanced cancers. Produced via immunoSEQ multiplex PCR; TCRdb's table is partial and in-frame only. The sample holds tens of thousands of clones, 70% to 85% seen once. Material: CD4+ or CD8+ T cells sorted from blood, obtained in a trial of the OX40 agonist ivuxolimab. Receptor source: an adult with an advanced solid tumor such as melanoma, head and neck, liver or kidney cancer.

CDR3 amino acids: CASSPSGGAYNEQFF. The CDR3 DNA follows: TGCGCCAGCAGCCCTAGCGGGGGGGCTTACAATGAGCAGTTCTTC. The rearrangement uses TRBV5-1 and TRBJ2-1, with 12 bases matching TRBD2. The ends lost 4 bases at V and 4 bases at J; junction bases unmatched: 3. CDR1 SGHRS and CDR2 YFSETQ come from the germline V gene. The CDR3 runs 15 residues.

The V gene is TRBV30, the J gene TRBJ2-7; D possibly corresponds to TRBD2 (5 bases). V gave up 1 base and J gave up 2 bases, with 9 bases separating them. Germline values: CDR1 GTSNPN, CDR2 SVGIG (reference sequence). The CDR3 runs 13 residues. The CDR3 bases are TGTGCCTGGAGTGCAAGCGGCCCCTACGAGCAGTACTTC. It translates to CAWSASGPYEQYF. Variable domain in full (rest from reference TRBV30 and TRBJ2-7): SQTIHQWPATLVQPVGSPLSLECTVEGTSNPNLYWYRQAAGRGLQLLFYSVGIGQISSEVPQNLSASRPQDRQFILSSKKLLLSDSGFYLCAWSASGPYEQYFGPGTRLTVT.

CDR3 DNA sequence: TGTGCCAGTAGTATAGATCGGGACCTCACTGAAGCTTTCTTT. Protein sequence: CASSIDRDLTEAFF. The V gene is TRBV19, the J gene TRBJ1-1; weak D call: TRBD1 (5 bases). This CDR3 contains 14 residues. Trimming stripped 0 bases from V and 4 bases from J, with 9 bases between. CDR1 LNHDA and CDR2 SQIVND come from the germline V gene (reference sequence).

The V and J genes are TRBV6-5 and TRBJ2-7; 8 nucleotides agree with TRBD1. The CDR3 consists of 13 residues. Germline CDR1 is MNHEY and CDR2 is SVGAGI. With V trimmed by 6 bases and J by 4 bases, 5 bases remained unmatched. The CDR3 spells CASSPGGVYEQYF. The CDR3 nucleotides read TGTGCCAGCAGCCCAGGGGGCGTTTACGAGCAGTACTTC.

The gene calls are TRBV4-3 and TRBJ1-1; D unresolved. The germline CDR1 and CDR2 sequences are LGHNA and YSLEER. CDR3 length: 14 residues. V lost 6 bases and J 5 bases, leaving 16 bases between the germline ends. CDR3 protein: CASRPEESRTEAFF. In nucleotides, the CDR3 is TGCGCCAGCAGACCTGAGGAGAGTAGGACTGAAGCTTTCTTT.

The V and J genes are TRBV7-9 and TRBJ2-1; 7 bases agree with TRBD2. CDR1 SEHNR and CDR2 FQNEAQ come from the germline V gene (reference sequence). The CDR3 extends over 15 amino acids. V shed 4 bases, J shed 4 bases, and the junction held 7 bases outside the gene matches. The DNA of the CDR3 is TGTGCCAGCAGCTATGCTAGCGGATCGTACAATGAGCAGTTCTTC. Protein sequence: CASSYASGSYNEQFF. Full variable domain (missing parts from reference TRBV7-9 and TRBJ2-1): DTGVSQNPRHKITKRGQNVTFRCDPISEHNRLYWYRQTLGQGPEFLTYFQNEAQLEKSRLLSDRFSAERPKGSFSTLEIQRTEQGDSAMYLCASSYASGSYNEQFFGPGTRLTVL.

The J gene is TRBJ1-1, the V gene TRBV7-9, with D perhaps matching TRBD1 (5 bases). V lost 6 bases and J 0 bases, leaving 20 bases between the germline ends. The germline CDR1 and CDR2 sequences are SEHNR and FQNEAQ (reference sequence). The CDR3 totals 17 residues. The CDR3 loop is CASRHNPGKGLNTEAFF. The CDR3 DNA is TGTGCCAGCAGACATAATCCGGGGAAGGGGTTGAACACTGAAGCTTTCTTT.

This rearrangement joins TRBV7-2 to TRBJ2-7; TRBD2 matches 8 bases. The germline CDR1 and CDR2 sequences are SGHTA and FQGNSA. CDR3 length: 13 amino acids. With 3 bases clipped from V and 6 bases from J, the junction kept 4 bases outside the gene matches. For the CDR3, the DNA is TGTGCCAGCAGCTTCGGGGGGGAGGGCGAGCAGTACGTC. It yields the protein CASSFGGEGEQYV.

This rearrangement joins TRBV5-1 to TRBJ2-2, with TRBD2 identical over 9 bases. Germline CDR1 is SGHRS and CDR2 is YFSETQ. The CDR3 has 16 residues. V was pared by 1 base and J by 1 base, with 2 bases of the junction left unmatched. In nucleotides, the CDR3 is TGCGCCAGCAGCTTGAGACTAGCGGAGAACACCGGGGAGCTGTTTTTT. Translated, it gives CASSLRLAENTGELFF.

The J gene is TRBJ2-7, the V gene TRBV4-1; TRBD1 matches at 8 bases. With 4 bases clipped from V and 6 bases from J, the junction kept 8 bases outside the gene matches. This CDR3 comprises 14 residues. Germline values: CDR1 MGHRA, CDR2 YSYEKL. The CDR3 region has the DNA TGCGCCAGCAGCCTCGGACAGGGTACGGGCGAGCAGTACGTC. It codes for CASSLGQGTGEQYV.